The sequence of this T cell receptor (beta chain) was determined in a study of beta chain features in type 1 diabetes. Overall study results and limits: Significant though moderate, a shortening of TCRB CDR3s appeared in all four CD4+ subsets of Type 1 diabetes patients. Within the patient group, naive, central memory and Treg TCRB repertoires appeared more similar to each other than within healthy donors. The influence of HLA type on TCRB rearrangement stayed undetermined.

All of the isolated RNA was reverse transcribed, so expressed TCRB transcripts were sequenced. Repertoires were generated with immunoSEQ multiplex PCR, while TCRdb's copy carries only in-frame clones and drops some. The repertoire holds about 650,000 clones, with 9.5% to 15% as singletons. The junction had 7 bases not matched to a gene; V was cut back by 1 base and J by 5 bases. Germline CDR1 LNHNV, CDR2 YYDKDF (reference sequence). This CDR3 has 16 residues. Of note for this clone: Its antigen remains unidentified.

The purity of all sorted populations exceeded 95%. Input material: naive CD4+ T cells from blood. The receptor comes from a young man with type 1 diabetes. The rearrangement uses TRBV15 and TRBJ2-7; 11 positions match TRBD1. Here the CDR3 reads CATSRAGTGGIHEQYF. Here the CDR3 DNA reads TGTGCCACCAGCAGAGCTGGGACAGGGGGAATCCACGAGCAGTACTTC.